A single sample is the source of the 25 T cell receptor beta chains below, sequenced in a study of T-cell reconstitution after alpha-beta-depleted transplantation in children. Preparation of the TCRbeta library was carried out with unique molecular identifiers. Each CDR3 protein is one row after TCRdb ran MiXCR on the PCR reads. The sample carries 55,000 to 65,000 distinct CDR3 sequences, 44% recorded once. The sample in question was PBMCs, mostly from graft donor cells, obtained 360 days after TCRalphabeta/CD19-depleted stem cell transplant. The receptors originated from a male patient under 18 who had a stem cell transplant for acute lymphoblastic leukemia, so the T cells may come from the graft donor.

The chain employs TRBV5-6 and TRBJ2-5, with D uncertain. Germline values: CDR1 SGHDT, CDR2 YYEEEE. The CDR3 covers 14 residues. V lost 0 bases to trimming and J lost 1 base, with 7 bases between them. DNA for the CDR3: TGTGCCAGCAGCTTGGGTGGGTTCCAAGAGACCCAGTACTTC. It encodes CASSLGGFQETQYF.

This clonotype was detected only once. The chain joins TRBV4-2 to TRBJ2-3, with unresolved D. CDR1 is LGHNA and CDR2 is YNFKEQ in the germline V gene. The CDR3 covers 13 residues. Trimming cost V 0 bases and J 5 bases, with 6 bases left between them. The CDR3 reads CASSQDLGDTQYF. The CDR3 DNA reads TGTGCCAGCAGCCAAGATTTAGGAGATACGCAGTATTTT.

This clonotype has at least ten counts. V is TRBV3-1 and J is TRBJ2-2, with unresolved D. The CDR3 runs to 17 residues. V lost 0 bases and J 4 bases, leaving 15 bases between the germline ends. Germline assignment: CDR1 LGHDT and CDR2 YNNKEL (reference sequence). The CDR3 DNA is TGTGCCAGCAGCCAAGATTGGGCAGGTAGCCTCACCGGGGAGCTGTTTTTT. Residues: CASSQDWAGSLTGELFF. The full variable domain, its missing parts supplied by reference TRBV3-1 and TRBJ2-2, is DTAVSQTPKYLVTQMGNDKSIKCEQNLGHDTMYWYKQDSKKFLKIMFSYNNKELIINETVPNRFSPKSPDKAHLNLHINSLELGDSAVYFCASSQDWAGSLTGELFFGEGSRLTVL.

V and J are TRBV2 and TRBJ1-5, with D hard to call. Trimming cost V 3 bases and J 0 bases, with 9 bases left between them. CDR1 and CDR2 (germline): SNHLY, FYNNEI. There are 15 residues in the CDR3. CDR3 nucleotides: TGTGCCAGCAGTGAGGAGGGAACTAGCAATCAGCCCCAGCATTTT. Translation: CASSEEGTSNQPQHF.

The rearrangement links TRBV9 to TRBJ2-3; D gene uncertain. This CDR3 comprises 13 residues. The V gene's germline CDR1 is SGDLS and CDR2 YYNGEE. Trimming shortened V by 4 bases and J by 4 bases, and 10 bases separated the two germline ends. The DNA of the CDR3 is TGTGCCAGCAGCCCACTCACTCCAGATACGCAGTATTTT. It specifies CASSPLTPDTQYF. Variable domain in full (rest from reference TRBV9 and TRBJ2-3): DSGVTQTPKHLITATGQRVTLRCSPRSGDLSVYWYQQSLDQGLQFLIQYYNGEERAKGNILERFSAQQFPDLHSELNLSSLELGDSALYFCASSPLTPDTQYFGPGTRLTVL.

This clonotype was recorded a few times. V gene TRBV19 combines with J gene TRBJ2-1; D is perhaps TRBD1 (5 bases). This CDR3 has 14 amino acids. V was pared by 5 bases and J by 4 bases, with 12 bases between. The germline gives CDR1 LNHDA, CDR2 SQIVND (reference sequence). CDR3 DNA: TGTGCCAGTAGTCCCCTGACAGTATACAATGAGCAGTTCTTC. It translates to CASSPLTVYNEQFF.

The V and J genes are TRBV7-9 and TRBJ2-5; 9 bases fit TRBD2. The ends lost 4 bases at V and 2 bases at J; junction bases unmatched: 5. CDR1 is SEHNR, CDR2 FQNEAQ, per germline (reference sequence). This CDR3 contains 15 residues. The CDR3, as DNA: TGTGCCAGCAGCTCGTGGACTAGCGCTCAAGAGACCCAGTACTTC. Translating it yields CASSSWTSAQETQYF.

This clonotype showed up just a few times. The chain joins TRBV20-1 to TRBJ1-4; tentatively, D is TRBD1 (5 bases). This CDR3 has 14 amino acids. Germline V lookup: CDR1 DFQATT, CDR2 SNEGSKA (reference sequence). Trimming took 5 bases from V and 1 from J, leaving 11 bases between them. The CDR3 reads CSAGPGRTNEKLFF. The CDR3 DNA is TGCAGTGCTGGACCAGGGAGAACTAATGAAAAACTGTTTTTT.

The chain uses TRBV7-8 and TRBJ2-7; 8 bases align to TRBD1. The length of the CDR3 is 17 residues. J gave up 3 bases and V 0 bases, and 10 bases lay outside the gene matches. Germline CDR1 is SGHVS and CDR2 is FQNEAQ. CDR3 DNA sequence: TGTGCCAGCAGCTTAGCGCAGGCAGGGGGCCTTAGCTACGAGCAGTACTTC. Amino acid sequence: CASSLAQAGGLSYEQYF.

The J gene is TRBJ2-7, the V gene TRBV5-1; 8 bases fit TRBD1. This CDR3 comprises 15 residues. In germline, CDR1 is SGHRS, CDR2 YFSETQ. The V gene end was trimmed by 0 bases and the J gene end by 4 bases; junction bases not matched to a gene: 6. The CDR3 nucleotides read TGCGCCAGCAGCTTGGACGGCAGGGACAGGTACGAGCAGTACTTC. Protein: CASSLDGRDRYEQYF.

The CDR3 nucleotides read TGCGCCAGCAGTGATGTGGCCTCTTACGAGCAGTACTTC. It encodes CASSDVASYEQYF. V usage is TRBV10-1 and J usage is TRBJ2-7; D uncertain. With 3 bases removed from V and 4 bases from J, the gap between germline ends came to 10 bases. Germline CDR1 reads WNHNN; CDR2 reads SYGVQD (reference sequence). CDR3 size: 13 residues.

This clonotype was recorded a few times. The J gene is TRBJ2-1, the V gene TRBV6-4, with 9 bases lining up with TRBD2. V was clipped by 2 bases and J by 8 bases; unmatched bases: 7. The CDR3 has 15 amino acids. Germline lookup yields CDR1 MRHNA and CDR2 SNTAGT. CDR3 in DNA: TGTGCCAGCAGTGACGGTGGTAGCGGGAGCGATGAGCAGTTCTTC. It yields the protein CASSDGGSGSDEQFF.

This clonotype was observed a few times. J is TRBJ2-2 and V is TRBV3-1; D unclear. Per germline, CDR1 LGHDT and CDR2 YNNKEL (reference sequence). The CDR3 has 14 residues. Trimming removed 10 bases at V and 0 bases at J, with 12 bases between. This chain's CDR3 is CATSTGSNTGELFF. DNA of the CDR3: TGTGCCACCTCGACTGGGTCGAACACCGGGGAGCTGTTTTTT.

The chain joins TRBV7-9 to TRBJ2-7; possible D gene TRBD2, 5 bases. The V gene's germline CDR1 is SEHNR and CDR2 FQNEAQ (reference sequence). The CDR3 is 14 residues long. V gave up 3 bases and J gave up 2 bases, with 11 bases separating them. The DNA for the CDR3 is TGTGCCAGCAGCTTGAATAGCGTGACCTACGAGCAGTACTTC. This sequence encodes CASSLNSVTYEQYF.

The genes are TRBV27 and TRBJ2-5; D unresolved. V dropped 0 bases and J dropped 2 bases, with 13 bases sitting between them. The CDR3 covers 16 residues. Germline CDR1 and CDR2: MNHEY and SMNVEV (reference sequence). DNA for the CDR3: TGTGCCAGCAGTTTATCCCCGGGCGGCCAACAAGAGACCCAGTACTTC. As protein: CASSLSPGGQQETQYF.

The rearrangement joins TRBV12-3 or TRBV12-4 to TRBJ2-5; D remains ambiguous. V was clipped by 4 bases and J by 2 bases, with 11 bases between them. The CDR3 totals 14 residues. The DNA for the CDR3 is TGTGCCAGCAGTTGGTTTGCTACTCAAGAGACCCAGTACTTC. It is translated as CASSWFATQETQYF.

This clonotype showed up just a few times. The chain combines TRBV7-8 with TRBJ2-5, with D hard to call. V gave up 1 base and J gave up 2 bases, with 11 bases separating them. The CDR3 consists of 15 residues. Germline CDR1 SGHVS, CDR2 FQNEAQ. CDR3 nucleotide sequence: TGTGCCAGCAGCTTAGTAGTCTGGCAACAAGAGACCCAGTACTTC. Its protein is CASSLVVWQQETQYF.

The CDR3 reads CSASTGTGAYNEQFF. For the CDR3, the DNA is TGCAGTGCTAGTACCGGGACAGGGGCATACAATGAGCAGTTCTTC. The chain links TRBV20-1 to TRBJ2-1, with 10 bases aligning to TRBD1. Trimming at V came to 3 bases and at J to 4 bases, leaving 6 bases not matched to a gene. CDR1 DFQATT and CDR2 SNEGSKA come from the germline V gene (reference sequence). The length of the CDR3 is 15 residues.

The table lists this clonotype with a count of one. The chain recombines TRBV7-7 with TRBJ2-1; TRBD1 agrees at 9 bases. Trimming removed 4 bases from V and 7 bases from J; junction bases left unmatched: 5. The CDR3 contains 14 residues. Germline V gene data show CDR1 as SSHAT and CDR2 as FNYEAQ (reference sequence). CDR3 bases: TGTGCCAGCAGCTCCTGGACAGGGGATAATGAGCAGTTCTTC. This gives the protein CASSSWTGDNEQFF.

The genes are TRBV6-5 and TRBJ2-7; D is perhaps TRBD1 or TRBD2 (5 bases each). The CDR3 runs 14 residues. Per the germline V gene, CDR1 is MNHEY and CDR2 is SVGAGI. V was shortened by 3 bases and J by 3 bases, with 12 bases between the two germline ends. CDR3 in amino acids: CASSYGTTLYEQYF. CDR3 bases: TGTGCCAGCAGTTATGGGACCACCCTCTACGAGCAGTACTTC.

The sample holds a few counts of this clonotype. The chain combines TRBV21-1 with TRBJ2-1; the table gives TRBD2 as D, unverified against the DNA. TRBV21-1 is recorded as a pseudogene. This CDR3 spans 16 amino acids. The DNA for the CDR3 is TGTGCCAGCAGCAAATACTCGCCTAGCGAAGACAATGAGCAGTTCTTC. Translating it yields CASSKYSPSEDNEQFF.

The V gene is TRBV20-1, the J gene TRBJ2-3; D perhaps matches TRBD2 (6 bases). V was pared by 2 bases and J by 4 bases, with 16 bases between. Germline CDR1 and CDR2: DFQATT and SNEGSKA (reference sequence). The CDR3 is 15 amino acids. CDR3 nucleotide sequence: TGCAGTGCTAGAAATCGGCGGGGCGTGGCAGATACGCAGTATTTT. It is translated as CSARNRRGVADTQYF.

The genes are TRBV20-1 and TRBJ2-1, with 7 nucleotides matching TRBD2. V was clipped by 3 bases and J by 7 bases; unmatched bases: 9. This CDR3 region has 14 residues. Germline V gene data show CDR1 as DFQATT and CDR2 as SNEGSKA (reference sequence). The DNA of the CDR3 is TGCAGTGCTAGCCCGCGGGAGAGGATGAATGAGCAGTTCTTC. This encodes CSASPRERMNEQFF.

The chain recombines TRBV6-1 with TRBJ2-3, with D possibly TRBD1 on 6 matching bases. The CDR3 runs 15 residues. Germline CDR1 reads MNHNS; CDR2 reads SASEGT. V was trimmed by 6 bases and J by 2 bases, leaving 15 bases between them. The CDR3 nucleotides are TGTGCCAGCAGCCCCCCCCGGGGACACACAGATACGCAGTATTTT. It encodes CASSPPRGHTDTQYF.

This clonotype has more than one count but fewer than ten. The J gene is TRBJ2-7, the V gene TRBV20-1; 8 positions match TRBD1. Germline CDR1 reads DFQATT; CDR2 reads SNEGSKA (reference sequence). This CDR3 comprises 17 residues. The trim removed 0 bases at V and 3 bases at J, leaving 13 bases unmatched. CDR3 coding DNA: TGCAGTGCTAGAGACCCAAAACAGGGGGGAGGACTCTACGAGCAGTACTTC. As protein: CSARDPKQGGGLYEQYF.